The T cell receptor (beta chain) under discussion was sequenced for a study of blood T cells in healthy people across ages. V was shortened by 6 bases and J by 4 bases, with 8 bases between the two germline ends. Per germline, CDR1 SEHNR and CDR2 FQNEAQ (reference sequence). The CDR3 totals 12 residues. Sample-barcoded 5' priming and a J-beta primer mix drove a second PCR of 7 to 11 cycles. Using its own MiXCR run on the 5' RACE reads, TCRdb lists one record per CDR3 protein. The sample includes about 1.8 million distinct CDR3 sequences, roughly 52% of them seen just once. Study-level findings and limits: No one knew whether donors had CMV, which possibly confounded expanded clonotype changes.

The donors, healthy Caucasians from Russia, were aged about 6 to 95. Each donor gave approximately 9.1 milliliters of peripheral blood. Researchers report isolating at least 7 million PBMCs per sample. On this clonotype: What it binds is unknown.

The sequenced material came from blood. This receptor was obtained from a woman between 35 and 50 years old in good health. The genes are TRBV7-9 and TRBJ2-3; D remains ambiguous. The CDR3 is CASRENADTQYF. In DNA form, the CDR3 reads TGTGCCAGCAGAGAAAACGCAGATACGCAGTATTTT.